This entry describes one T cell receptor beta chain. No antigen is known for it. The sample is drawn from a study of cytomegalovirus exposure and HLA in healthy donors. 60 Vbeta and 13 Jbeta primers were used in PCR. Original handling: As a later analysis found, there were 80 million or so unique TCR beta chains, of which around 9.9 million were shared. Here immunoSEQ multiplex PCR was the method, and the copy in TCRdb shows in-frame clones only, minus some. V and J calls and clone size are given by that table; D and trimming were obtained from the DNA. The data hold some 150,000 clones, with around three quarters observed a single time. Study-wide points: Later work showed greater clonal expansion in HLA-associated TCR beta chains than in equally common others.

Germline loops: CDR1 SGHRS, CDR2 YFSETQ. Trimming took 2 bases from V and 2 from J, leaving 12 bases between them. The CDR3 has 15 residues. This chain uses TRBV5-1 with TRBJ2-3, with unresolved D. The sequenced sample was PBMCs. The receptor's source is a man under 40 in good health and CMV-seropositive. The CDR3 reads CASSFYGLVTDTQYF. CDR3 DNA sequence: TGCGCCAGCAGCTTTTACGGTTTGGTCACAGATACGCAGTATTTT.